This T cell receptor beta chain was captured in a study of cytomegalovirus exposure and HLA in healthy donors. Trimming pared 3 bases from V and 7 bases from J, leaving 10 bases between. Germline V gene lookup returns CDR1 SGHTA and CDR2 FQGNSA. The length of the CDR3 is 14 residues. Comment on this clone: The sample contains more than one DNA sequence encoding this CDR3.

This PCR relied on a set of 60 Vbeta primers and 13 Jbeta primers. The table came from immunoSEQ multiplex PCR; TCRdb's copy has only in-frame clones and leaves some out. The sample lists about 89,000 clones, roughly 80% occurring once. The material sequenced was PBMCs. The sequence derives from a man aged 25-40 years in good health and CMV-seronegative. The chain links TRBV7-2 to TRBJ1-6, with D maybe TRBD1 (6 bases). CDR3 nucleotides: TGTGCCAGCAGCTTCCTGACAGGAAATTCACCCCTCCACTTT. Translation: CASSFLTGNSPLHF.